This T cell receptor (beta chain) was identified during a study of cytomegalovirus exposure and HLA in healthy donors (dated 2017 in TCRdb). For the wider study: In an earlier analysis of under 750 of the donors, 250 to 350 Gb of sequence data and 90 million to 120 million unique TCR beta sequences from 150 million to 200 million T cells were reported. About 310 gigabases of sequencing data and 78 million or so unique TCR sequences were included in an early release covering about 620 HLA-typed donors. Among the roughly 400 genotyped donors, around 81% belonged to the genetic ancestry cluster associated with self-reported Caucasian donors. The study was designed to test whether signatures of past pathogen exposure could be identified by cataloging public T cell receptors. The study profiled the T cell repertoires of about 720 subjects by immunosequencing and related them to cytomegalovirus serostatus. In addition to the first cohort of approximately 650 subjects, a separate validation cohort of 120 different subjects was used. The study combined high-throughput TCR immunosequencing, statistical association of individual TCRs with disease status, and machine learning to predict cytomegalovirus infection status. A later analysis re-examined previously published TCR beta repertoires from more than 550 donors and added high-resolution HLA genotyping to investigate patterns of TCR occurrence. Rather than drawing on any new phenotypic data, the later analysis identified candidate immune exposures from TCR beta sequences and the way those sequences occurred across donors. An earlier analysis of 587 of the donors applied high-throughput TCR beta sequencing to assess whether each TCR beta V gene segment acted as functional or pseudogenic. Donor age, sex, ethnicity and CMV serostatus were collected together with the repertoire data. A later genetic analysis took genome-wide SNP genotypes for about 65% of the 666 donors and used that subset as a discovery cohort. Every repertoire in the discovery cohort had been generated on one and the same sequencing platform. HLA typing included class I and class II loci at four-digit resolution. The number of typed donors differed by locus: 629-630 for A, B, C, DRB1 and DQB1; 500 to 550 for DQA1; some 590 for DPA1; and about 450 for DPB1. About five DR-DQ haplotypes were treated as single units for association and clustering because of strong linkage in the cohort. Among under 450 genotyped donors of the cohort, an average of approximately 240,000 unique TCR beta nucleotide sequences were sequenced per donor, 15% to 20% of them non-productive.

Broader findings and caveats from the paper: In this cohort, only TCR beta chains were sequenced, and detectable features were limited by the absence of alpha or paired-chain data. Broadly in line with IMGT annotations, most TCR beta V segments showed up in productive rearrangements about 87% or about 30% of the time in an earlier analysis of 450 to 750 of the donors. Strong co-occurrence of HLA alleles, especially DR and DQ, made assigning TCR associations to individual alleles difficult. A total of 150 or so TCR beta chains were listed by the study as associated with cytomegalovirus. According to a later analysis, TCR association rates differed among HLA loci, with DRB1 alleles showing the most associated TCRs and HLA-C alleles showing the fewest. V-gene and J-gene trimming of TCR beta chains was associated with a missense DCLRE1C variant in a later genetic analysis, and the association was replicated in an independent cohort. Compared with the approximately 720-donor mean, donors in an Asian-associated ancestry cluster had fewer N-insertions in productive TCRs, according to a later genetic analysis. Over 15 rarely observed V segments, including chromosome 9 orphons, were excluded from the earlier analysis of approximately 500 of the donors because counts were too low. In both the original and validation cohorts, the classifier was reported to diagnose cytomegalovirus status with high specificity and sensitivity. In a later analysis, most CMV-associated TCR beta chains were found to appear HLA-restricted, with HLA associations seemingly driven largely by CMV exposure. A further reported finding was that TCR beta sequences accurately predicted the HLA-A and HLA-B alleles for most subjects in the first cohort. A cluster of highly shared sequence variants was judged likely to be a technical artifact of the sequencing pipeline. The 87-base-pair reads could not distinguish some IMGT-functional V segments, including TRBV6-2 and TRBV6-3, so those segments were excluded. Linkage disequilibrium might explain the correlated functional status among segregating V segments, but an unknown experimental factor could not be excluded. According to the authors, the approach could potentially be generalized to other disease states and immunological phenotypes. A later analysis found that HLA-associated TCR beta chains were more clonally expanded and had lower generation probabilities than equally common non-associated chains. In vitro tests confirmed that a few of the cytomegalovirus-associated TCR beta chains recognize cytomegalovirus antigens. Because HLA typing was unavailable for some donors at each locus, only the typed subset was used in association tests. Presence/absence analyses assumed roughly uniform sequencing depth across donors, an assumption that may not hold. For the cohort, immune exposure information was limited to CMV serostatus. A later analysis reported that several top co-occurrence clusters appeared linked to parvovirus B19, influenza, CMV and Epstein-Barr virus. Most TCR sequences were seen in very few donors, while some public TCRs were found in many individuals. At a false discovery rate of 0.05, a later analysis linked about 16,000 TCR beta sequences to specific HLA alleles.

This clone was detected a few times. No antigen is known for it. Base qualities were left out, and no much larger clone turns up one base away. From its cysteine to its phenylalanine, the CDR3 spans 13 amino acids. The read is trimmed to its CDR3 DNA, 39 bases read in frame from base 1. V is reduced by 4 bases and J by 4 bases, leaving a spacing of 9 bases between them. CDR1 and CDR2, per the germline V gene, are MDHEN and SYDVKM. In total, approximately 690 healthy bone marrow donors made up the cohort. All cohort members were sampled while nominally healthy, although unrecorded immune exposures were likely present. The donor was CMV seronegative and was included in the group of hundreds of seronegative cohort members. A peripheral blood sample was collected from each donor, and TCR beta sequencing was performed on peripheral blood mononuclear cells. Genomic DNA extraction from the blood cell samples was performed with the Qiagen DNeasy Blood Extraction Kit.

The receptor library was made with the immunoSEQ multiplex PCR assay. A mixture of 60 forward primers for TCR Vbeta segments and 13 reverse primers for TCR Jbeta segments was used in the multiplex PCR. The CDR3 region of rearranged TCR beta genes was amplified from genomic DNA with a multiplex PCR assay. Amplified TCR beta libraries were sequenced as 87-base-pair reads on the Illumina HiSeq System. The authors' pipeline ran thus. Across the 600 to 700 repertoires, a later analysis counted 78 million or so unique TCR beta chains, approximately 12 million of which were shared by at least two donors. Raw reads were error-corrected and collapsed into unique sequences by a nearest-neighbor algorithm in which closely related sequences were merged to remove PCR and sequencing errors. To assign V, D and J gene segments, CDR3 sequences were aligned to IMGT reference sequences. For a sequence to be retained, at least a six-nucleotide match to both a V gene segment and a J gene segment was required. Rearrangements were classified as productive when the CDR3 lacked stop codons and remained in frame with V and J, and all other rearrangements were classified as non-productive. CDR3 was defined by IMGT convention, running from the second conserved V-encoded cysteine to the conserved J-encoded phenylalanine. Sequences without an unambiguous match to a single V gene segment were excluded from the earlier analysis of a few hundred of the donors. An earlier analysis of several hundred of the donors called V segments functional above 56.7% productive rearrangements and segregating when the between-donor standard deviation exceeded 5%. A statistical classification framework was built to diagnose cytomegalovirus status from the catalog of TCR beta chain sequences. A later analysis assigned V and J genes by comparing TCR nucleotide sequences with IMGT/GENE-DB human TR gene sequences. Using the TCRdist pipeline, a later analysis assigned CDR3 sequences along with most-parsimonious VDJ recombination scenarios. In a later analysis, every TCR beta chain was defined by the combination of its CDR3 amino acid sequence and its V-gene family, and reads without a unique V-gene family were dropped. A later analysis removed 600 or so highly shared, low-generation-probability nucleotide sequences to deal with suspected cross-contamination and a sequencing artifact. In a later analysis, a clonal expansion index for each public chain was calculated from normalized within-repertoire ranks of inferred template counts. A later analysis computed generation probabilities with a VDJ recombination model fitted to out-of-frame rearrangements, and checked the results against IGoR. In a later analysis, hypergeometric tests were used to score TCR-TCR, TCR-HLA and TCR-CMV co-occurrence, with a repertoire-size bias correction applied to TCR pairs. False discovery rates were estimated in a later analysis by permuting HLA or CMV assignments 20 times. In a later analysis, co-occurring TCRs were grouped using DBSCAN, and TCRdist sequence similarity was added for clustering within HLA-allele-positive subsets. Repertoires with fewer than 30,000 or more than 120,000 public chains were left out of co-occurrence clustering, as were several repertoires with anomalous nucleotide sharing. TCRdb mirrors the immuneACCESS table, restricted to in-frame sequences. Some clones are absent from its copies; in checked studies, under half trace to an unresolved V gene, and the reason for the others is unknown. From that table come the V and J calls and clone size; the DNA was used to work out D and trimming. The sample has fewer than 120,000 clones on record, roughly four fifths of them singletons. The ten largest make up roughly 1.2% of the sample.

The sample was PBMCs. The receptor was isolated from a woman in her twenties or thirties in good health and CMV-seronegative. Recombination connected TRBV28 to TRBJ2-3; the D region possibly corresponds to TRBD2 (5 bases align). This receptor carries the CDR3 CASSSGIPDTQYF. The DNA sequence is TGTGCCAGCAGTTCCGGGATTCCAGATACGCAGTATTTT.